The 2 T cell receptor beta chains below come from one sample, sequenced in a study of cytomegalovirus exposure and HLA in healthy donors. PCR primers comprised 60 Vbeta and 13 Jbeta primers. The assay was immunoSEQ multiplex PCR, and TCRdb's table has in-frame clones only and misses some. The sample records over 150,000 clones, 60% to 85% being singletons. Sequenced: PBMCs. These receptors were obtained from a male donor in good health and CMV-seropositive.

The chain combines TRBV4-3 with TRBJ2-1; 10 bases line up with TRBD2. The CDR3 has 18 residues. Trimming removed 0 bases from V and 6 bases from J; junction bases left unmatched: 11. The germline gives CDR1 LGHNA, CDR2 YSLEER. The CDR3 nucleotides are TGCGCCAGCAGCCAAGATCCCCCCCCGGGACTAGCGAGCAATGAGCAGTTCTTC. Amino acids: CASSQDPPPGLASNEQFF.

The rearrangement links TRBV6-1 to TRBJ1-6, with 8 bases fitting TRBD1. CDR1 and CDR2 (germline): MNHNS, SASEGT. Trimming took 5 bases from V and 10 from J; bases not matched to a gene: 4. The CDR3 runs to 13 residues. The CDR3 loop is CASSRTGRSPLHF. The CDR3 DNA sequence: TGTGCCAGCAGTAGGACAGGGAGGTCACCCCTCCACTTT.